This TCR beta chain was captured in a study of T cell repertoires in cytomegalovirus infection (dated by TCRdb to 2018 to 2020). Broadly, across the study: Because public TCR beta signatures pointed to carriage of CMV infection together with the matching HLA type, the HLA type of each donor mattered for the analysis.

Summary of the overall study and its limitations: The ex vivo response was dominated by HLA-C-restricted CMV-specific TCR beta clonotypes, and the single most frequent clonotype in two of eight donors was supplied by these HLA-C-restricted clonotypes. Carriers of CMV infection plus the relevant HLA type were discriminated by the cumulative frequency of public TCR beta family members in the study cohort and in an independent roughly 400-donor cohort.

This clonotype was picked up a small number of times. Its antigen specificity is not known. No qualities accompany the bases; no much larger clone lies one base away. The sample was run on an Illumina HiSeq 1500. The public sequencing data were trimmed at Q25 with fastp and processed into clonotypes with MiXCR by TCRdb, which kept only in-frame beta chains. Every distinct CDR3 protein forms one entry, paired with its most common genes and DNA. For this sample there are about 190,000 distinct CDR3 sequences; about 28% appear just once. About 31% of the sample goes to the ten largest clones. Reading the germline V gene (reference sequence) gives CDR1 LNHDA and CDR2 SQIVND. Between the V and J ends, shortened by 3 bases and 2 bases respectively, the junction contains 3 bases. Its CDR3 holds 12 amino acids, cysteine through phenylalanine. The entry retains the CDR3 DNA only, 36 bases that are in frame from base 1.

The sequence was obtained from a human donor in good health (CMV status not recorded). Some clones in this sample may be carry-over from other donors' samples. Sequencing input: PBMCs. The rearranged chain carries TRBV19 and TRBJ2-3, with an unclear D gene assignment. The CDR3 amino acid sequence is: CASSMNTDTQYF. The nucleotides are TGTGCCAGTAGTATGAACACAGATACGCAGTATTTT.